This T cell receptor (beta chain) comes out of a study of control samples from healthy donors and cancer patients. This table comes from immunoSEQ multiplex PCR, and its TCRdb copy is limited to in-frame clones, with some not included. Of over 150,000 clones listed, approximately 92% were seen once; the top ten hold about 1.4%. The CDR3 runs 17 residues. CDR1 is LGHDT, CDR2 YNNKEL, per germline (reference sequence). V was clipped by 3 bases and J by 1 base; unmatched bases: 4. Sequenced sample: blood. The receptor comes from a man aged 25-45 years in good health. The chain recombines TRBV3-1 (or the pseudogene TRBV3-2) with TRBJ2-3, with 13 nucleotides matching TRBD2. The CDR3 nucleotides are TGTGCCAGCAGCCATAGACTAGCGGGGGGATGCACAGATACGCAGTATTTT. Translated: CASSHRLAGGCTDTQYF.